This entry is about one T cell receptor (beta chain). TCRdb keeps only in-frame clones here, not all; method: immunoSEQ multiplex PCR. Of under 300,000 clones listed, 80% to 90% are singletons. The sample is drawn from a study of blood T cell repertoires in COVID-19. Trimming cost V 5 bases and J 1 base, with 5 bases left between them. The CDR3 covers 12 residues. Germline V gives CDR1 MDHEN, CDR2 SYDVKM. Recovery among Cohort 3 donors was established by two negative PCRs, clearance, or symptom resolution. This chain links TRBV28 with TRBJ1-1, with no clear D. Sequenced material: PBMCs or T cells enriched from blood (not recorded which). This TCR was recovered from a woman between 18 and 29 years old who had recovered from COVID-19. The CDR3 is CASSTWNTEAFF. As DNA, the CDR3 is TGTGCCAGCAGTACTTGGAACACTGAAGCTTTCTTT.